Below are 11 T cell receptor beta chains sequenced from a single sample in a study of regulatory T cells in long-lasting Graves disease. Building the TCR beta libraries relied on iRepertoire HTBI primers, and CDR3 regions underwent Arm-PCR. TCRdb reanalysed the multiplex PCR reads using MiXCR and keeps one entry per CDR3 protein. Of about 470,000 distinct CDR3 sequences listed, around 21% are singletons. The time point is: persistent/refractory GD, antithyroid drugs over 5 years with positive TRAb. PBMC RNA was the source of the TCR library. The input for sequencing was peripheral blood mononuclear cells (PBMCs), taken when the disease was refractory, from a patient treated with antithyroid drugs. Source of these receptors: a female donor with Graves disease.

The gene calls are TRBV30 and TRBJ1-1; D uncertain. V lost 1 base and J 1 base, leaving 7 bases between the germline ends. The germline CDR1 and CDR2 sequences are GTSNPN and SVGIG (reference sequence). The CDR3 length is 13 residues. CDR3 in amino acids: CAWSEEQNTEAFF. CDR3 DNA sequence: TGTGCCTGGAGTGAGGAGCAGAACACTGAAGCTTTCTTT.

This sequence joins TRBV5-5 and TRBJ2-5; no reliable D call. V was clipped by 4 bases and J by 2 bases, with 12 bases between them. This CDR3 has 14 amino acids. Looked up from germline, CDR1 is SGHKS and CDR2 is YYEKEE (reference sequence). The CDR3 nucleotides are TGTGCCAGCAGCCCGTTCAGCGCTCAAGAGACCCAGTACTTC. Its protein product is CASSPFSAQETQYF.

For this clonotype: A much larger clonotype is one base distant, so this may be a read error. The missing conserved phenylalanine or tryptophan at the end of this CDR3 makes a read error likely. This rearrangement joins TRBV9 to TRBJ1-6; 10 nucleotides agree with TRBD1. From germline, CDR1 is SGDLS and CDR2 YYNGEE. The J segment lost 10 bases and the V segment lost 5 bases, leaving 6 bases of the junction unmatched. This CDR3 has 14 residues. In DNA form, the CDR3 reads TGTGCCAGCAGTCCCGGGACAGGGGACTCACCCCTCCACCTT. It specifies CASSPGTGDSPLHL.

The sample holds many counts of this clonotype. The gene calls are TRBV20-1 and TRBJ1-1; unclear D gene. This CDR3 is built from 14 residues. CDR1 is DFQATT, CDR2 SNEGSKA, per germline (reference sequence). Trimming shortened V by 1 base and J by 0 bases, and 9 bases separated the two germline ends. The CDR3 DNA reads as TGCAGTGCTAGAGCCCCAGCTTTGAACACTGAAGCTTTCTTT. It specifies CSARAPALNTEAFF.

The sample holds many counts of this clonotype. This chain connects TRBV27 to TRBJ2-7; 7 positions match TRBD2. Germline V lookup: CDR1 MNHEY, CDR2 SMNVEV (reference sequence). The junction had 13 bases not matched to a gene; V was cut back by 2 bases and J by 0 bases. The CDR3 covers 18 residues. DNA for the CDR3: TGTGCCAGCAGTTTAAAAGTTCGTGGGACTAAAAGCTCCTACGAGCAGTACTTC. Residues: CASSLKVRGTKSSYEQYF.

The chain combines TRBV19 with TRBJ2-1, with 13 bases identical to TRBD2. The CDR3 totals 14 residues. Per germline, CDR1 LNHDA and CDR2 SQIVND (reference sequence). After removal of 11 bases from V and 7 bases from J, the junction contained 8 bases not matched to a gene. This CDR3 reads CAVKGLAGDNEQFF. DNA for the CDR3: TGTGCCGTAAAAGGACTAGCGGGAGATAATGAGCAGTTCTTC.

A note on this clonotype: The likely explanation is a read error, given a far larger clone one base away. The chain couples TRBV7-8 to TRBJ1-4; 8 bases match TRBD1. CDR3 length: 15 amino acids. Germline-derived CDR1 and CDR2 are SGHVS and FQNEAQ. This CDR3 is CAGSLGAGGGEKLFF. Written as DNA, the CDR3 is TGTGCCGGCAGCCTAGGCGCAGGGGGCGGCGAAAAACTGTTTTTT.

This clonotype occurred many times. V usage is TRBV11-2 and J usage is TRBJ2-7; 7 positions agree with TRBD2. V dropped 4 bases and J dropped 0; count of bases not matched to a gene: 6. The V gene's germline CDR1 is SGHAT and CDR2 FQNNGV. The CDR3 is made up of 15 amino acids. For the CDR3, the DNA is TGTGCCAGCAGCTACCTAGCGGTTCCCTCCTACGAGCAGTACTTC. Its translation is CASSYLAVPSYEQYF.

As regards this clonotype: A far larger clone differs by one base, so this is likely a read error. CDR3 DNA sequence: TGTGCCAGCAGTGATTCGCGGAGCTCTGGGGCCAACGTCCTGACTTTC. This translates into CASSDSRSSGANVLTF. The rearrangement links TRBV28 to TRBJ2-6; the D is unclear. Looked up from germline, CDR1 is MDHEN and CDR2 is SYDVKM. The CDR3 loop spans 16 amino acids. Trimming pared 5 bases from V and 0 bases from J, leaving 11 bases between. Full variable domain (outside the CDR3, taken from reference TRBV28 and TRBJ2-6): DVKVTQSSRYLVKRTGEKVFLECVQDMDHENMFWYRQDPGLGLRLIYFSYDVKMKEKGDIPEGYSVSREKKERFSLILESASTNQTSMYLCASSDSRSSGANVLTFGAGSRLTVL.

Details on this clonotype: This may be a read error, as it is one base from a much larger clone. V gene TRBV12-3 or TRBV12-4 combines with J gene TRBJ2-7, with TRBD2 identical over 7 bases. Trimming took 6 bases from V and 2 from J; bases not matched to a gene: 13. CDR3 length: 16 amino acids. The chain's CDR3 is CASSLTSVLSPYEQYF. The CDR3 DNA reads TGTGCCAGCAGCCTAACTAGCGTCCTTAGCCCCTACGAGCAGTACTTC.

This clonotype occurred many times. The rearrangement uses TRBV6-2 or TRBV6-3 and TRBJ1-1; D gene ambiguous. The CDR3 contains 13 residues. The germline V and J ends were trimmed by 7 bases and 0 bases, with 9 bases remaining between them. Per the germline V gene, CDR1 is MNHEY and CDR2 is SVGEGT. CDR3 DNA sequence: TGTGCCAGCACTGACACCTTGAACACTGAAGCTTTCTTT. It specifies CASTDTLNTEAFF.